The source of this T cell receptor beta chain is a study of OX40 agonist ivuxolimab in advanced cancers. Study information: Patients took ivuxolimab, an agonistic anti-OX40 (CD134) antibody. Every 2 weeks, patients received ivuxolimab intravenously, dosed at 0.01 to 10 mg/kg. Three patients had partial responses: one hepatocellular carcinoma, two cutaneous melanoma. General study findings and limits: Low normalized T-cell clonal expansion was also seen in some nonresponders.

Sequenced by immunoSEQ multiplex PCR; TCRdb stores in-frame clones only, minus some. Here the sample spans fewer than 8,500 clones, more than 65% being singletons. Between the trimmed V and J ends, which lost 0 bases and 8 bases, there was a span of 9 bases. CDR1 is SGDLS, CDR2 YYNGEE, per germline. CDR3 length: 13 residues. As concerns this clone: What it binds is not known.

This sample comprised CD4+ or CD8+ T cells sorted from blood, obtained in a trial of the OX40 agonist ivuxolimab. The chain links TRBV9 to TRBJ2-1, with D uncertain. The receptor comes from an adult with an advanced solid tumor such as melanoma, head and neck, liver or kidney cancer. For the CDR3, the DNA is TGTGCCAGCAGCGTAGGAGCTATGGATGAGCAGTTCTTC. Translating it yields CASSVGAMDEQFF.